A selection of T cell receptor beta chains follows, all from one sample in a study of Graves' ophthalmopathy and Graves' hyperthyroidism. TCRdb analysed the multiplex PCR reads with MiXCR anew, one entry per CDR3 protein. The sample contains 300,000 to 400,000 distinct CDR3 sequences, about a sixth of which appear only once. What was sequenced was peripheral blood. The receptors come from an adult man with Graves' ophthalmopathy. The CDR3 runs from the conserved cysteine through the conserved F or W. D genes are given only for firm matches. Where a row states a size, it is once, few, many or the class of an expanded clone; other rows omit it.

J | D | size | V | CDR3 | DNA
TRBJ1-3 | TRBD1 | many | TRBV12-3/TRBV12-4 | CASSFSDRLGGNTIYF | TGTGCCAGCAGTTTCTCGGACAGGCTAGGCGGAAACACCATATATTTT
TRBJ2-4 | - | many | TRBV11-2 | CASSHSLNIQYF | TGTGCCAGCAGCCACTCCCTAAACATTCAGTACTTC
TRBJ2-5 | - | many | TRBV29-1 | CSVVLAGGGLGGETQYF | TGCAGCGTTGTCCTGGCTGGTGGGGGCTTAGGGGGAGAGACCCAGTACTTC
TRBJ1-5 | - | many | TRBV10-3 | CAISHTRGGLDNQPQHF | TGTGCCATCAGTCATACCCGCGGAGGGTTAGACAATCAGCCCCAGCATTTT
TRBJ2-2 | TRBD1 | many | TRBV9 | CASSVRGRNYLSTNTGELFF | TGTGCCAGCAGCGTTAGGGGGCGGAACTACCTTAGTACGAACACCGGGGAGCTGTTTTTT
TRBJ1-1 | TRBD1 | many | TRBV27 | CASRTGFAEAFF | TGTGCCAGCAGGACAGGGTTCGCTGAAGCTTTCTTT
TRBJ1-3 | - | many | TRBV10-1 | CASSESLLTRSGNTIYF | TGCGCCAGCAGTGAGTCCCTCCTTACCCGCTCTGGAAACACCATATATTTT
TRBJ2-7 | - | few | TRBV25-1 | CASSESGVTYEQYF | TGTGCCAGCAGTGAGTCAGGAGTAACCTACGAGCAGTACTTC
TRBJ1-6 | - | - | TRBV6-1 | CASSVTTAPKLNSPLHF | TGTGCCAGCAGTGTCACGACAGCACCAAAACTTAATTCACCCCTCCACTTT
TRBJ2-7 | TRBD1 | many | TRBV10-3 | CAISGNPGQATYEQYF | TGTGCCATCAGTGGAAATCCGGGACAGGCGACCTACGAGCAGTACTTC
TRBJ2-2 | - | - | TRBV3-1 | CASSQDFGSGELFF | TGTGCCAGCAGCCAAGATTTCGGTTCCGGGGAGCTGTTTTTT
TRBJ2-7 | - | many | TRBV5-1 | CASSLDPGVYEQYF | TGCGCCAGCAGCTTGGATCCGGGAGTCTACGAGCAGTACTTC
TRBJ1-2 | - | many | TRBV7-9 | CASSPDPWTAYGYTF | TGTGCCAGCAGCCCCGATCCGTGGACAGCCTATGGCTACACCTTC
TRBJ2-7 | - | many | TRBV2 | CASSATTYEQYF | TGTGCCAGCAGTGCCACTACCTACGAGCAGTACTTC
TRBJ2-2 | TRBD1 | many | TRBV11-1 | CASSQAIVTGATGELFF | TGTGCCAGCAGCCAAGCAATTGTGACAGGGGCGACCGGGGAGCTGTTTTTT